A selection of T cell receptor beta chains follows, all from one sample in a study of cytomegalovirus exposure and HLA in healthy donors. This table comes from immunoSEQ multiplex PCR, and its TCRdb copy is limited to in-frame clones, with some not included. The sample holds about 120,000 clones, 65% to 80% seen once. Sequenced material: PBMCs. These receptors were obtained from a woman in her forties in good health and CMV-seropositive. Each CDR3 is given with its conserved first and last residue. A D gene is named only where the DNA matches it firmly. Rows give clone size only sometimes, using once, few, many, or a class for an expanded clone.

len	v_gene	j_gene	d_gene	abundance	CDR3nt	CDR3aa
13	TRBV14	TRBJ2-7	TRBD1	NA	TGTGCCAGCAGACGGACAGGAAGGTACGAGCAGTACTTC	CASRRTGRYEQYF
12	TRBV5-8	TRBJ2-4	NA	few	TGTGCCAGCAGCCCGGGCGGGGACATTCAGTACTTC	CASSPGGDIQYF
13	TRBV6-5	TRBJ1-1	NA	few	TGTGCCAGCAGGGAGGGGCTGGGCACTGAAGCTTTCTTT	CASREGLGTEAFF
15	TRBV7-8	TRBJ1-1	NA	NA	TGTGCCAGCAGCTTGAGACGGAGTTTGAACACTGAAGCTTTCTTT	CASSLRRSLNTEAFF
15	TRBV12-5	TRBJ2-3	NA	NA	TGTGCTAGTGCCCAGGGGCTAGCGGTCACAGATACGCAGTATTTT	CASAQGLAVTDTQYF
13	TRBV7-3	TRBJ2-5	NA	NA	TGTGCCAGCAGCGATACAGGGTCGGAGACCCAGTACTTC	CASSDTGSETQYF
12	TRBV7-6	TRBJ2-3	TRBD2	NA	TGTGCCAGCAGTTATACTAGCGGCGCGCAGTATTTT	CASSYTSGAQYF
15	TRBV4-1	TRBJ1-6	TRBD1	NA	TGCGCCAGCAGCCAAGATTGGGACAGGGTCTCACCCCTCCACTTT	CASSQDWDRVSPLHF
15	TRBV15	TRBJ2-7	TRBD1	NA	TGTGCCACCAGCAGGGAACAGGGGACGACCTACGAGCAGTACTTC	CATSREQGTTYEQYF
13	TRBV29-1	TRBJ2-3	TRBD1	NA	TGCAGCGTCGACAGGGCCGGCACAGATACGCAGTATTTT	CSVDRAGTDTQYF
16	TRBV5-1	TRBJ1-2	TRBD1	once	TGCGCCAGCAGCCGACAGGGGGGTGAGTGGCAGGCTGGCTACACCTTC	CASSRQGGEWQAGYTF
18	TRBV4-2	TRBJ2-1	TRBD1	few	TGTGCCAGCAGCCAAGGAACAGGGGGCAACCCCTACTACAATGAGCAGTTCTTC	CASSQGTGGNPYYNEQFF
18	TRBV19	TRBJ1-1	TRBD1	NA	TGTGCCAGTACCCGTCGGGTAGGGACAGGGGGTTTCAGCACTGAAGCTTTCTTT	CASTRRVGTGGFSTEAFF
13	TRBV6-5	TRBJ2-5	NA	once	TGTGCCAGCAGTTACCAGTTCCAAGAGACCCAGTACTTC	CASSYQFQETQYF
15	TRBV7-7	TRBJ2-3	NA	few	TGTGCTGGGACGGGAGTAGCCCGTTTGGTGGATACGCAGTATTTT	CAGTGVARLVDTQYF
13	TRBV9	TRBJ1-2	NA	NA	TGTGCCAGCAGCGTCGCCGGTTTGGATGGCTACACCTTC	CASSVAGLDGYTF
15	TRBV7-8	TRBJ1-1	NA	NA	TGTGCCAGCAGCTTAGCGGTCAGAACGAACACTGAAGCTTTCTTT	CASSLAVRTNTEAFF
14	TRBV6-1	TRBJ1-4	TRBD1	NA	TGTGCCAGCAGCACAGGGGGAGTGGATGAAAAACTGTTTTTT	CASSTGGVDEKLFF
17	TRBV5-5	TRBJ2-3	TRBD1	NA	TGTGCCAGCAGCTGGGGTGACAGGGGACCCCACACAGATACGCAGTATTTT	CASSWGDRGPHTDTQYF
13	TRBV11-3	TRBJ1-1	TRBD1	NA	TGTGCCAGCAGCTGGGGGACAGACACTGAAGCTTTCTTT	CASSWGTDTEAFF
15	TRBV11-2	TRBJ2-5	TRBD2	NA	TGTGCCAGCAGCTCCCTAGCGGGAGGGCCGGAGACCCAGTACTTC	CASSSLAGGPETQYF
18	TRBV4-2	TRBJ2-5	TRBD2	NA	TGTGCCAGCAGCCAAAAGGACTCCAGCGGGGGATTCCAAGAGACCCAGTACTTC	CASSQKDSSGGFQETQYF
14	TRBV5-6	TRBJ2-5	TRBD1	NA	TGTGCCAGCAGCAACGCACAGGGGGAGGAGACCCAGTACTTC	CASSNAQGEETQYF